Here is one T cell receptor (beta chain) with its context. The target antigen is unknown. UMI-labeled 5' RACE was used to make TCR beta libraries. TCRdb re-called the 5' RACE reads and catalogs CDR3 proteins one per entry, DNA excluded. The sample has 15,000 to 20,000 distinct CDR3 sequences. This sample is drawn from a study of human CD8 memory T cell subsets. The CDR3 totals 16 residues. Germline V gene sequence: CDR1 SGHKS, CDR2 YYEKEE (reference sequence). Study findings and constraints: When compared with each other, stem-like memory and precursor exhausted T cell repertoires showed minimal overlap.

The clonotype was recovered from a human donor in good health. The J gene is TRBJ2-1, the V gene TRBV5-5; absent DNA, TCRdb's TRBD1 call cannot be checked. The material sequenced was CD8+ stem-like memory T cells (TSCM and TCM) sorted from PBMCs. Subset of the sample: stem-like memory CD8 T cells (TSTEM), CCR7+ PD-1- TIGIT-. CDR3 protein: CASSFFDFGANNEQFF.